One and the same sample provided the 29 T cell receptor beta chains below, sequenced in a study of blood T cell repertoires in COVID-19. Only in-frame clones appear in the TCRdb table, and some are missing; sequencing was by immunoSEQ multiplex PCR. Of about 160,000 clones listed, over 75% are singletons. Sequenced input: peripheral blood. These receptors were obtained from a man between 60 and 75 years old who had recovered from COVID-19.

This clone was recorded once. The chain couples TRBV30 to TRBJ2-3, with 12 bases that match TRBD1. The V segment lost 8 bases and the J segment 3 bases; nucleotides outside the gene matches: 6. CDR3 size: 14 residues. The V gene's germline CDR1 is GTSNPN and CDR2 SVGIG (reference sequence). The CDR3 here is CAGDRGLGTDTQYF. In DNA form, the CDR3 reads TGTGCCGGGGACAGGGGGCTGGGTACAGATACGCAGTATTTT. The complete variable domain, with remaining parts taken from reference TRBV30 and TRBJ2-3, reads SQTIHQWPATLVQPVGSPLSLECTVEGTSNPNLYWYRQAAGRGLQLLFYSVGIGQISSEVPQNLSASRPQDRQFILSSKKLLLSDSGFYLCAGDRGLGTDTQYFGPGTRLTVL.

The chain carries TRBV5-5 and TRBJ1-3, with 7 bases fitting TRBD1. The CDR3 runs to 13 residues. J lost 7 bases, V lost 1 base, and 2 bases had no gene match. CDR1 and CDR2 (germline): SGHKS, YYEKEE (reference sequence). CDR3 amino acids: CASSLPGGNTIYF. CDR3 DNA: TGTGCCAGCAGCTTGCCAGGGGGGAACACCATATATTTT. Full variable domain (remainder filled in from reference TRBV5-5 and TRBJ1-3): DAGVTQSPTHLIKTRGQQVTLRCSPISGHKSVSWYQQVLGQGPQFIFQYYEKEERGRGNFPDRFSARQFPNYSSELNVNALLLGDSALYLCASSLPGGNTIYFGEGSWLTVV.

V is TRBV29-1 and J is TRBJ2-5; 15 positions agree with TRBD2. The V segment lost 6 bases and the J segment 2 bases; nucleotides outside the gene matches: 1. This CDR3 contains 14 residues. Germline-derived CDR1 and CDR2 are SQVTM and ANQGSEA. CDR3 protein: CSVGLAGGQETQYF. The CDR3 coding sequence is TGCAGCGTCGGACTAGCGGGGGGGCAAGAGACCCAGTACTTC.

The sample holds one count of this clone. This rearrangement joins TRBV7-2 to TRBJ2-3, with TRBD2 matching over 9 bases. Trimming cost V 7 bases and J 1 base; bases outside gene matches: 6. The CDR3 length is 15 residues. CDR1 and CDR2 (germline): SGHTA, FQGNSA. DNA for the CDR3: TGTGCCAGCAAAGAACAGCGGGGGGGCACAGATACGCAGTATTTT. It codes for CASKEQRGGTDTQYF.

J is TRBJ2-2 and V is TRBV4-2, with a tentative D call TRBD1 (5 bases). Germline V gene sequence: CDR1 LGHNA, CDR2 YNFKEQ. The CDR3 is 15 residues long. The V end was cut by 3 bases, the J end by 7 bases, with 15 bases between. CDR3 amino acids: CASSQPNQGSGELFF. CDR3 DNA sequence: TGTGCCAGCAGCCAGCCTAACCAGGGCAGCGGGGAGCTGTTTTTT.

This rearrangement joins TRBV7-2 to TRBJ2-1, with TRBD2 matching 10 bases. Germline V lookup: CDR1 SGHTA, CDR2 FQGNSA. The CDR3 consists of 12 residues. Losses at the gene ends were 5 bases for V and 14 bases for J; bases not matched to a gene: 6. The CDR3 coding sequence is TGTGCCAGCAGCCAGCTAGCGGGGGAAGAGTTCTTC. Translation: CASSQLAGEEFF.

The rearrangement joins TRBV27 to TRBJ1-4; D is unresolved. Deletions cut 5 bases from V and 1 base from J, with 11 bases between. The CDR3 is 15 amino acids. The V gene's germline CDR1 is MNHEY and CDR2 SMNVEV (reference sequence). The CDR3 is CASSPRGLTNEKLFF. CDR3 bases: TGTGCCAGCAGTCCCCGAGGCTTAACTAATGAAAAACTGTTTTTT.

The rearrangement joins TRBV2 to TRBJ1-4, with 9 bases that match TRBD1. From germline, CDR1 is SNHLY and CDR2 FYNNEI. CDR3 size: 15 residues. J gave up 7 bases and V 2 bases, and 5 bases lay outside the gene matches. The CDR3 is CASSELDRGAEKLFF. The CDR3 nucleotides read TGTGCCAGCAGTGAATTAGACAGGGGGGCTGAAAAACTGTTTTTT. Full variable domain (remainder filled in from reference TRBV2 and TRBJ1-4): EPEVTQTPSHQVTQMGQEVILRCVPISNHLYFYWYRQILGQKVEFLVSFYNNEISEKSEIFDDQFSVERPDGSNFTLKIRSTKLEDSAMYFCASSELDRGAEKLFFGSGTQLSVL.

The CDR3 spells CASSLGGPTTATGGYTF. The CDR3 nucleotides are TGTGCCAGCAGCTTGGGGGGCCCCACAACAGCCACGGGTGGCTACACCTTC. The chain combines TRBV5-4 with TRBJ1-2; a possible D gene is TRBD1 (5 bases). Trimming took 0 bases from V and 7 from J, leaving 22 bases between them. There are 17 residues in the CDR3. Germline CDR1 and CDR2: SGHNT and YYREEE (reference sequence).

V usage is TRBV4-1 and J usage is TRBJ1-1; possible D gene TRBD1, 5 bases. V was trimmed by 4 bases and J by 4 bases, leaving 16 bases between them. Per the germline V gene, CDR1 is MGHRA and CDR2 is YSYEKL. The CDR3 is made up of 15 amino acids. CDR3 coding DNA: TGCGCCAGCAGCCGAAAAGGGGCAGATCCCACTGAAGCTTTCTTT. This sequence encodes CASSRKGADPTEAFF.

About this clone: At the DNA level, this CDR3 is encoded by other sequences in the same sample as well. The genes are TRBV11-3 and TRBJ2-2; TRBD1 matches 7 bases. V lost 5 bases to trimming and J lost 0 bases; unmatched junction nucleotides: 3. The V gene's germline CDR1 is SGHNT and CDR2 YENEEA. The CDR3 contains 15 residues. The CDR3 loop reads CASSPDRANTGELFF. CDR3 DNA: TGTGCCAGCAGCCCCGACAGGGCGAACACCGGGGAGCTGTTTTTT.

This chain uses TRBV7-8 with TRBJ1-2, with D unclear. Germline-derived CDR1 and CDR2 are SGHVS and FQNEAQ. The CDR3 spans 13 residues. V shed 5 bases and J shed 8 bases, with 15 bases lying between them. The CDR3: CASSPLREGGYTF. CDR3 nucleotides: TGTGCCAGCAGCCCATTAAGGGAGGGCGGCTACACCTTC.

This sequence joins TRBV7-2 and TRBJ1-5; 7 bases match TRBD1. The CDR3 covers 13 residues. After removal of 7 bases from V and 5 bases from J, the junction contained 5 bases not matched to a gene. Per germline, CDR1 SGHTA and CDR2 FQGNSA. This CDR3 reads CASKGTADQPQHF. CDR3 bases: TGTGCCAGCAAAGGGACAGCCGATCAGCCCCAGCATTTT.

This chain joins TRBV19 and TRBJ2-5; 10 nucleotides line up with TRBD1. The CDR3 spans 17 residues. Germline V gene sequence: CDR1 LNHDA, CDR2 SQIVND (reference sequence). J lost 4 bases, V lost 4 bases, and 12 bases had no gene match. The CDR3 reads CASSTGQGDHLSETQYF. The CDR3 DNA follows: TGTGCCAGTAGTACCGGACAGGGGGATCACTTATCAGAGACCCAGTACTTC.

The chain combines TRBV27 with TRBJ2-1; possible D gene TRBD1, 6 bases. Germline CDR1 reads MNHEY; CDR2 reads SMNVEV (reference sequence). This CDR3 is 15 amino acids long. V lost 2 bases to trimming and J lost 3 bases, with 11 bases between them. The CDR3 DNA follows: TGTGCCAGCAGTTTACCAGGGGCAGGCTACAATGAGCAGTTCTTC. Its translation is CASSLPGAGYNEQFF.

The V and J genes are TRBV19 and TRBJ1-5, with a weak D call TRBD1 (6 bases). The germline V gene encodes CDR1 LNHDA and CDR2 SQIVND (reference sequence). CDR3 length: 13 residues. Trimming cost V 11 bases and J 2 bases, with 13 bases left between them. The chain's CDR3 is CAVGGVRNQPQHF. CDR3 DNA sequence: TGTGCCGTAGGGGGGGTTCGCAATCAGCCCCAGCATTTT.

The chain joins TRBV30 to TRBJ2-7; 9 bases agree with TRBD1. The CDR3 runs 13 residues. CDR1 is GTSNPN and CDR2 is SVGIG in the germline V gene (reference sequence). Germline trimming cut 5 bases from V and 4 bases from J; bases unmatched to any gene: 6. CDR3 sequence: CAWGEDRGYEQYF. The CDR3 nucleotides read TGTGCCTGGGGGGAGGACAGGGGTTACGAGCAGTACTTC.

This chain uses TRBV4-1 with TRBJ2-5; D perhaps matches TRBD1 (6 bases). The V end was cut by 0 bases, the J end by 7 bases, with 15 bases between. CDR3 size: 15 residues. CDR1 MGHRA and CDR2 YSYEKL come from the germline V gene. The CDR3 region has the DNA TGCGCCAGCAGCCAAGAGTCCAGGGGTACAGGGACCCAGTACTTC. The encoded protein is CASSQESRGTGTQYF.

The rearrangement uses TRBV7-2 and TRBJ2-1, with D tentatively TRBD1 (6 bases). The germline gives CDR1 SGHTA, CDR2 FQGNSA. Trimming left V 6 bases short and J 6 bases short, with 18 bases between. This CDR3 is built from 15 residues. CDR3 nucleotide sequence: TGTGCCAGCAGTCCGGACAGCATGTCATTCAATGAGCAGTTCTTC. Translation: CASSPDSMSFNEQFF.

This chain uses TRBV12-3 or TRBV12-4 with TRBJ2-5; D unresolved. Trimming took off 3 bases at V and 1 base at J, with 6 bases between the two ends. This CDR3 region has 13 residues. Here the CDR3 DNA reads TGTGCCAGCAGTTTGGCGGTCCAAGAGACCCAGTACTTC. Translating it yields CASSLAVQETQYF.

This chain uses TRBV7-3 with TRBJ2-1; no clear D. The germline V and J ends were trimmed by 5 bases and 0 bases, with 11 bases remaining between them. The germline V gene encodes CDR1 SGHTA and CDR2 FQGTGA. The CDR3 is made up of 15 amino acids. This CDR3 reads CASSPAPSSYNEQFF. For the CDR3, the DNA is TGTGCCAGCAGCCCCGCCCCTAGCTCCTACAATGAGCAGTTCTTC.

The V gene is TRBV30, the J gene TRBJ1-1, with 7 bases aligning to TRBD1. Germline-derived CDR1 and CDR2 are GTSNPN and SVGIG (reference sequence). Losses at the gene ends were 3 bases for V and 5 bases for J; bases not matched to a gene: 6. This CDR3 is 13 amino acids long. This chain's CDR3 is CAWRQGWVTEAFF. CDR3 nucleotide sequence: TGTGCCTGGAGACAGGGGTGGGTGACTGAAGCTTTCTTT.

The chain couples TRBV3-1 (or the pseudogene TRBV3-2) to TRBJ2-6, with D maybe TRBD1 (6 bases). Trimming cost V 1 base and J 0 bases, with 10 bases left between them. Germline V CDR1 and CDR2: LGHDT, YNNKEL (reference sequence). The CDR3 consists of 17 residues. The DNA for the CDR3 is TGTGCCAGCAGCCAAGCGTCAGGGGACTCTGGGGCCAACGTCCTGACTTTC. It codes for CASSQASGDSGANVLTF.

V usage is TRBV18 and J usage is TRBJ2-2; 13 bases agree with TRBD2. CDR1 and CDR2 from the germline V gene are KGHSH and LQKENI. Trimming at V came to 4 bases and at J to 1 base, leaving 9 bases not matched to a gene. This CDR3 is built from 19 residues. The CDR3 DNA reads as TGTGCCAGCTCACTTACCGGACTAGCGGGGGCCGGGAACACCGGGGAGCTGTTTTTT. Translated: CASSLTGLAGAGNTGELFF.

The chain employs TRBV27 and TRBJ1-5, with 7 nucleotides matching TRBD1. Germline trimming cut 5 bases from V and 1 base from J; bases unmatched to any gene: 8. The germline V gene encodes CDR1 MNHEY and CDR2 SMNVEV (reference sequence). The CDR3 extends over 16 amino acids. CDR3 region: CASSPQQGLSNQPQHF. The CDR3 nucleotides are TGTGCCAGCAGTCCCCAACAGGGGCTGAGCAATCAGCCCCAGCATTTT.

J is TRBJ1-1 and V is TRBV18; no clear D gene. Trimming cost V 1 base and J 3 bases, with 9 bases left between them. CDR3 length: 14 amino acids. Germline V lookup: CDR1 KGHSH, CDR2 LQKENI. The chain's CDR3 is CASSPQEGYTEAFF. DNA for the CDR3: TGTGCCAGCTCACCACAGGAGGGTTACACTGAAGCTTTCTTT.

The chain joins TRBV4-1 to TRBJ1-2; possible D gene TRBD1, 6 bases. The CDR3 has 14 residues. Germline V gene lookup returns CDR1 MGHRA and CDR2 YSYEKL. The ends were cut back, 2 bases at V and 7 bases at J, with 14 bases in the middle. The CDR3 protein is CASSQSTGLSGYTF. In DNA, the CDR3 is TGCGCCAGCAGCCAATCAACAGGGCTAAGTGGCTACACCTTC.

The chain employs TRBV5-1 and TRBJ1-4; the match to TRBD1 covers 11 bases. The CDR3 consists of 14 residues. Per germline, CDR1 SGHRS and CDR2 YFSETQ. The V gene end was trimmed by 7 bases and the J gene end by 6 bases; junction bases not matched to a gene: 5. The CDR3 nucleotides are TGCGCCAGCGGGGACAGGGGGTTAGATGAAAAACTGTTTTTT. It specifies CASGDRGLDEKLFF. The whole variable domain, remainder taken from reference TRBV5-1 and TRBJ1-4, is KAGVTQTPRYLIKTRGQQVTLSCSPISGHRSVSWYQQTPGQGLQFLFEYFSETQRNKGNFPGRFSGRQFSNSRSEMNVSTLELGDSALYLCASGDRGLDEKLFFGSGTQLSVL.

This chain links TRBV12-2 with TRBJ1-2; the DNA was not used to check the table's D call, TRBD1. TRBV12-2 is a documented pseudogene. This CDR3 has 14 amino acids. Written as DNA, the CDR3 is TGTGCAAGTCGACAGGGGGCGCGTCACTATGGCTACACCTTC. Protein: CASRQGARHYGYTF.